The next 30 T cell receptor beta chains were all read from a single sample in a study of T cells expressing NK-cell markers. From its re-call of the 5' RACE reads, TCRdb lists each CDR3 protein once, without DNA. The sample holds over 100,000 distinct CDR3 sequences. The sequenced material came from blood T cells: a sorted CD56 or NKG2C T cell subset, CD4+ or CD8+ T cells, or bulk PBMC T cells (not recorded which). The receptors originated from a woman between 18 and 75 years old in good health.

This chain joins TRBV4-3 and TRBJ2-2; without DNA, the TCRdb call of TRBD2 cannot be checked. CDR1 is LGHNA, CDR2 YSLEER, per germline. The CDR3 consists of 14 residues. CDR3 amino acids: CASSQDWEGGELFF.

The V call is TRBV6-2 or TRBV6-3, the J call TRBJ1-1; TCRdb outputs TRBD1, but without DNA this stays unchecked. Per germline, CDR1 MNHEY and CDR2 SVGEGT. This CDR3 comprises 15 residues. CDR3 loop: CASSYVTGDDTEAFF.

This chain uses TRBV7-2 with TRBJ1-1. The CDR3 is made up of 13 amino acids. The V gene's germline CDR1 is SGHTA and CDR2 FQGNSA. The CDR3 protein is CASSLGTSTEAFF.

The chain couples TRBV7-9 to TRBJ2-1; the D call from TCRdb, TRBD2, cannot be confirmed without DNA. This CDR3 contains 17 residues. CDR1 is SEHNR and CDR2 is FQNEAQ in the germline V gene (reference sequence). The CDR3 reads CASSAPPGTSVYNEQFF.

Here the CDR3 reads CASSVEVTGGGYNEQFF. The gene calls are TRBV9 and TRBJ2-1; with no DNA, the TCRdb D assignment of TRBD2 cannot be verified. Germline CDR1 and CDR2: SGDLS and YYNGEE. The length of the CDR3 is 17 residues.

The chain joins TRBV29-1 to TRBJ2-1. CDR3 length: 14 residues. CDR1 is SQVTM and CDR2 is ANQGSEA in the germline V gene. CDR3 sequence reads: CSVEGGGNYNEQFF.

This sequence joins TRBV4-3 and TRBJ1-1; TCRdb's D call, TRBD1, is unchecked because there is no DNA. This CDR3 is built from 14 residues. Germline lookup yields CDR1 LGHNA and CDR2 YSLEER. The CDR3 sequence is CASSQEQGLTEAFF.

The chain carries TRBV28 and TRBJ1-2; absent DNA, TCRdb's TRBD1 call cannot be checked. CDR1 and CDR2 from the germline V gene are MDHEN and SYDVKM. The CDR3 has 15 amino acids. The CDR3 here is CASSSTSRVEYGYTF.

The gene calls are TRBV30 and TRBJ2-1; lacking DNA, the TRBD1 call made by TCRdb goes unchecked. Germline V CDR1 and CDR2: GTSNPN, SVGIG (reference sequence). The CDR3 totals 14 residues. CDR3 sequence: CAWGIGTGSHEQFF.

V usage is TRBV6-1 and J usage is TRBJ1-6; TCRdb returns TRBD1, unconfirmable since there is no DNA. The germline V gene encodes CDR1 MNHNS and CDR2 SASEGT. CDR3 length equals 15 residues. CDR3 amino acids: CASSSGSWRNSPLHF.

The J gene is TRBJ1-2, the V gene TRBV6-2 or TRBV6-3; TCRdb gives TRBD1 as the D gene, but with no DNA this cannot be confirmed. This CDR3 contains 16 residues. Germline assignment: CDR1 MNHEY and CDR2 SVGEGT. The CDR3 sequence is CASSYSGARGDYGYTF.

This chain connects TRBV7-9 to TRBJ2-7; TCRdb's D gene call, TRBD1, goes unchecked for lack of DNA. This CDR3 has 16 residues. Germline values: CDR1 SEHNR, CDR2 FQNEAQ (reference sequence). CDR3 protein: CASSSLRQGVSYEQYF. The variable domain in full, with the rest retrieved from reference TRBV7-9 and TRBJ2-7, is DTGVSQNPRHKITKRGQNVTFRCDPISEHNRLYWYRQTLGQGPEFLTYFQNEAQLEKSRLLSDRFSAERPKGSFSTLEIQRTEQGDSAMYLCASSSLRQGVSYEQYFGPGTRLTVT.

This chain links TRBV7-6 with TRBJ1-1. This CDR3 spans 11 amino acids. Germline-derived CDR1 and CDR2 are SGHVS and FNYEAQ. CDR3 residues: CASTVGREAFF. The complete variable domain, with remaining parts taken from reference TRBV7-6 and TRBJ1-1, reads GAGVSQSPRYKVTKRGQDVALRCDPISGHVSLYWYRQALGQGPEFLTYFNYEAQQDKSGLPNDRFSAERPEGSISTLTIQRTEQRDSAMYRCASTVGREAFFGQGTRLTVV.

The chain has TRBV7-3 and TRBJ2-5; TCRdb outputs TRBD2, but without DNA this stays unchecked. Germline-derived CDR1 and CDR2 are SGHTA and FQGTGA. The CDR3 covers 15 residues. The chain's CDR3 is CASSPGLDASETQYF.

V is TRBV20-1 and J is TRBJ2-1; there is no DNA to check the TCRdb D call of TRBD1. The CDR3 covers 14 residues. CDR1 is DFQATT, CDR2 SNEGSKA, per germline (reference sequence). CDR3 in amino acids: CSARREMSYNEQFF.

The CDR3 region is CASSVLQGAGELFF. This chain links TRBV9 with TRBJ2-2; TCRdb's assignment of TRBD1 cannot be checked, as there is no DNA. This CDR3 region has 14 residues. The germline V gene encodes CDR1 SGDLS and CDR2 YYNGEE.

This chain's CDR3 is CASSVLGSDEQYF. The chain recombines TRBV9 with TRBJ2-7. CDR1 and CDR2 from the germline V gene are SGDLS and YYNGEE. The CDR3 spans 13 residues.

V usage is TRBV7-2 and J usage is TRBJ2-4; no DNA is available, so the TRBD1 call from TCRdb remains unchecked. Germline V gene lookup returns CDR1 SGHTA and CDR2 FQGNSA. The CDR3 loop spans 16 amino acids. This CDR3 reads CASSRSPGQAVVIQYF.

The genes are TRBV5-4 and TRBJ2-7; the TRBD1 assignment by TCRdb is unverifiable without DNA. The CDR3 totals 15 residues. CDR1 is SGHNT, CDR2 YYREEE, per germline (reference sequence). The CDR3 sequence is CASSLAPTGGNEQYF.

The V gene is TRBV5-1, the J gene TRBJ1-1; the TCRdb call, TRBD1, lacks DNA for checking. The germline V gene has CDR1 SGHRS and CDR2 YFSETQ. The CDR3 is 13 amino acids. The CDR3 spells CASSFGANTEAFF.

The chain joins TRBV12-3 or TRBV12-4 to TRBJ2-1. The CDR3 length is 13 residues. CDR3 in amino acids: CASSFSGYNEQFF.

The chain recombines TRBV29-1 with TRBJ1-1; TCRdb's assignment of TRBD1 cannot be checked, as there is no DNA. The CDR3 has 13 amino acids. Germline CDR1 reads SQVTM; CDR2 reads ANQGSEA. CDR3 amino acids: CSVDGPGGTEAFF.

V is TRBV14 and J is TRBJ2-1; TCRdb's D gene call, TRBD1, goes unchecked for lack of DNA. The CDR3 extends over 19 amino acids. From germline, CDR1 is SGHDN and CDR2 FVKESK. The CDR3: CASSQDAGVPRDADNEQFF.

V is TRBV4-3 and J is TRBJ2-5; TCRdb designates TRBD1, a call that cannot be tested without DNA. The germline V gene encodes CDR1 LGHNA and CDR2 YSLEER. The length of the CDR3 is 16 residues. CDR3 residues: CASSLRRQGLFQTQYF.

The V call is TRBV19, the J call TRBJ2-1; lacking DNA, the TRBD2 call made by TCRdb goes unchecked. The CDR3 runs to 14 residues. Per germline, CDR1 LNHDA and CDR2 SQIVND (reference sequence). The CDR3 reads CASSIPPVGNEQFF.

V gene TRBV7-7 combines with J gene TRBJ1-5. The germline V gene has CDR1 SSHAT and CDR2 FNYEAQ (reference sequence). The CDR3 has 15 residues. The CDR3 region is CASSGRGWENQPQHF.

V and J are TRBV29-1 and TRBJ2-2. This CDR3 is built from 14 residues. Germline values: CDR1 SQVTM, CDR2 ANQGSEA. The CDR3 region is CSVEGRLNTGELFF.

This chain uses TRBV19 with TRBJ2-1; TCRdb returns TRBD2, unconfirmable since there is no DNA. The CDR3 extends over 15 amino acids. Germline V gene data show CDR1 as LNHDA and CDR2 as SQIVND (reference sequence). CDR3 residues: CASNPGLTKYNEQFF.

This chain links TRBV19 with TRBJ2-1. CDR1 LNHDA and CDR2 SQIVND come from the germline V gene (reference sequence). The CDR3 totals 14 residues. The CDR3 reads CASSLFGPNNEQFF.

This chain links TRBV12-3 or TRBV12-4 with TRBJ1-2; TCRdb calls TRBD1, which cannot be checked without DNA. The CDR3 loop spans 16 amino acids. CDR3 sequence: CASSLFPLSGTHGYTF.